Following are 11 T cell receptor beta chains from one sample sequenced in a study of blood T cell repertoires in COVID-19. The assay was immunoSEQ multiplex PCR, and TCRdb's table has in-frame clones only and misses some. The table shows approximately 97,000 clones, with approximately 84% occurring only once. The sample consisted of peripheral blood. Receptors originate from a human donor in a cohort sampled during active COVID-19.

V and J are TRBV30 and TRBJ1-2, with 9 bases identical to TRBD1. The CDR3 spans 13 residues. The germline gives CDR1 GTSNPN, CDR2 SVGIG (reference sequence). V lost 0 bases, J lost 7 bases, and 3 bases stayed unmatched. CDR3 loop: CAWSVIQGAGYTF. CDR3 nucleotide sequence: TGTGCCTGGAGTGTAATACAGGGGGCTGGCTACACCTTC.

The rearrangement joins TRBV2 to TRBJ1-5; the D gene is possibly TRBD1 (5 bases). CDR3 length equals 15 residues. The V and J ends lost 3 bases and 2 bases respectively, with 11 bases between them. The germline gives CDR1 SNHLY, CDR2 FYNNEI. The CDR3 loop reads CASSDVRGGNQPQHF. The CDR3 region has the DNA TGTGCCAGCAGTGACGTTAGGGGCGGCAATCAGCCCCAGCATTTT.

The chain joins TRBV5-6 to TRBJ2-5, with 8 bases aligning to TRBD2. The germline CDR1 and CDR2 sequences are SGHDT and YYEEEE. CDR3 length equals 15 residues. The V gene end was trimmed by 1 base and the J gene end by 4 bases; junction bases not matched to a gene: 6. As DNA, the CDR3 is TGTGCCAGCAGCTTGACGGGGGGGCTCGGAGAGACCCAGTACTTC. Residues: CASSLTGGLGETQYF.

The chain recombines TRBV2 with TRBJ1-2; D gene unclear. CDR1 SNHLY and CDR2 FYNNEI come from the germline V gene. V was clipped by 6 bases and J by 4 bases, with 9 bases between them. The CDR3 loop spans 12 amino acids. CDR3 coding DNA: TGTGCCAGCAGCGAGGAAGGCTATGGCTACACCTTC. It codes for CASSEEGYGYTF.

The chain joins TRBV7-3 to TRBJ2-1, with D perhaps matching TRBD1 (5 bases). CDR3 length equals 19 residues. Germline CDR1 reads SGHTA; CDR2 reads FQGTGA. Between the trimmed V and J ends, which lost 1 base and 9 bases, there was a span of 28 bases. Here the CDR3 DNA reads TGTGCCAGCAGCTTAAAAGGTTCCCGGTGGGGCAGGTCCATTAGTGAGCAGTTCTTC. This translates into CASSLKGSRWGRSISEQFF.

The chain employs TRBV27 and TRBJ2-3; D is unresolved. The CDR3 contains 15 residues. Germline loops: CDR1 MNHEY, CDR2 SMNVEV (reference sequence). The V end lost 1 base, the J end lost 3 bases, and 11 bases lay between the germline ends. The CDR3 region has the DNA TGTGCCAGCAGTTTATATCCGGGTGGAACAGATACGCAGTATTTT. Residues: CASSLYPGGTDTQYF.

V and J are TRBV20-1 and TRBJ1-2; D not resolved. The CDR3 consists of 12 residues. Trimming took 3 bases from V and 1 from J, leaving 6 bases between them. Looked up from germline, CDR1 is DFQATT and CDR2 is SNEGSKA (reference sequence). CDR3 protein: CSASRSNYGYTF. In DNA form, the CDR3 reads TGCAGTGCTAGTCGGAGTAACTATGGCTACACCTTC.

The chain uses TRBV6-6 and TRBJ1-2; unclear D gene. Trimming removed 1 base at V and 4 bases at J, with 10 bases between. This CDR3 is built from 14 residues. Germline V gene lookup returns CDR1 MNHNY and CDR2 SVGAGI (reference sequence). The chain's CDR3 is CASSYLGEGYGYTF. CDR3 bases: TGTGCCAGCAGTTACTTAGGAGAAGGCTATGGCTACACCTTC.

This rearrangement joins TRBV30 to TRBJ2-7; 7 nucleotides match TRBD2. Per the germline V gene, CDR1 is GTSNPN and CDR2 is SVGIG (reference sequence). This CDR3 region has 12 residues. Unmatched junction bases numbered 2, after V lost 0 bases and J lost 6 bases. CDR3 coding DNA: TGTGCCTGGAGTGTATGGGGGGGCGAGCAGTACTTC. Its translation: CAWSVWGGEQYF.

This clone was detected a few times. The V and J genes are TRBV28 and TRBJ2-7, with D possibly TRBD2 on 5 matching bases. Trimming stripped 6 bases from V and 8 bases from J, with 17 bases between. The CDR3 loop spans 13 amino acids. The germline gives CDR1 MDHEN, CDR2 SYDVKM. CDR3 nucleotides: TGTGCCAGCAGATTCGGCGGGCAAGGGAAGCAGTACTTC. It is translated as CASRFGGQGKQYF.

The gene calls are TRBV7-8 and TRBJ2-3; D call uncertain. The length of the CDR3 is 12 residues. V dropped 1 base and J dropped 7 bases, with 6 bases sitting between them. Germline CDR1 SGHVS, CDR2 FQNEAQ. The CDR3 region has the DNA TGTGCCAGCAGCTTAGATCCATATACGCAGTATTTT. Translation gives CASSLDPYTQYF.